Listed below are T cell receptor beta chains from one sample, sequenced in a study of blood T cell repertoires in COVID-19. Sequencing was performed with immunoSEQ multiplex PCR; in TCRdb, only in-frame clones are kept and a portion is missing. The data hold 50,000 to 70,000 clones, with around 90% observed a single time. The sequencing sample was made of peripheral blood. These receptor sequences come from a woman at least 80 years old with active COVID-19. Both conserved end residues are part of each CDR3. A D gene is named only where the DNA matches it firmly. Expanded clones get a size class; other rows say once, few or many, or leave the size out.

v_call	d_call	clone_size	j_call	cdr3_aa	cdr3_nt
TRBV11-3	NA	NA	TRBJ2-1	CASSPSWGGHVEQFF	TGTGCCAGCAGCCCGTCATGGGGGGGGCATGTGGAGCAGTTCTTC
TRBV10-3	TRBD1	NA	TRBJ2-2	CAIRGDRGNTGELFF	TGTGCCATCAGAGGGGACAGGGGTAACACCGGGGAGCTGTTTTTT
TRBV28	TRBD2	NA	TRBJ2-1	CASSSGTSGFSYNEQFF	TGTGCCAGCAGTTCCGGGACTAGCGGGTTCTCCTACAATGAGCAGTTCTTC
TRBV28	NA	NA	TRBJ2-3	CASKHRGASDTQYF	TGTGCCAGCAAGCACCGCGGAGCCTCAGATACGCAGTATTTT
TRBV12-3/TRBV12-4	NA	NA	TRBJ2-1	CASKPSAYNEQFF	TGTGCCAGCAAACCTAGCGCTTACAATGAGCAGTTCTTC
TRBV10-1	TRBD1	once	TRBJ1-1	CASSANVRGQEAFF	TGCGCCAGCTCAGCAAATGTTAGGGGGCAAGAAGCTTTCTTT
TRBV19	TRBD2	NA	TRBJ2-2	CASSIERGYDTGELFF	TGTGCCAGTAGTATCGAGCGGGGGTACGACACCGGGGAGCTGTTTTTT
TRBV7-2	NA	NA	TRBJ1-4	CASSLSRGEEKLFF	TGTGCCAGCAGCTTGTCCAGGGGTGAGGAAAAACTGTTTTTT
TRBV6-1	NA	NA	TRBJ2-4	CASSDGGAKNIQYF	TGTGCCAGCAGTGATGGAGGAGCCAAAAACATTCAGTACTTC
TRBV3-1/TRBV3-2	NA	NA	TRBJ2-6	CASSPVPDTGSGANVLTF	TGTGCCAGCAGCCCAGTACCGGATACAGGGAGTGGGGCCAACGTCCTGACTTTC
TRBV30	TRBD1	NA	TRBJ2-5	CAWSGGGDETQYF	TGTGCCTGGAGTGGAGGGGGCGACGAGACCCAGTACTTC
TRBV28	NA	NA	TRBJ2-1	CASSTTGRNEQFF	TGTGCCAGCAGTACAACAGGGCGCAATGAGCAGTTCTTC
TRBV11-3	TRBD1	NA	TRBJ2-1	CASSLRQGYNEQFF	TGTGCCAGCAGCCTTCGACAGGGTTACAATGAGCAGTTCTTC
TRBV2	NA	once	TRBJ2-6	CASSEEGSGANVLTF	TGTGCCAGCAGTGAAGAGGGGTCTGGGGCCAACGTCCTGACTTTC
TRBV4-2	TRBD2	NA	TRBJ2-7	CASSQDSASGSREQYF	TGTGCCAGCAGCCAAGATTCGGCTAGCGGGAGCCGGGAGCAGTACTTC
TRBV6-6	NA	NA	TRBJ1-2	CASSYLADTFLIGYTF	TGTGCCAGCAGTTACCTAGCGGACACTTTCTTAATTGGCTACACCTTC
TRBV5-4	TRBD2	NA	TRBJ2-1	CASSKTSGSFHEQFF	TGTGCCAGCAGCAAGACTAGCGGGAGTTTCCATGAGCAGTTCTTC
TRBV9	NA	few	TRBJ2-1	CASSAVGLPPFF	TGTGCCAGCAGCGCCGTGGGCCTCCCCCCGTTCTTC
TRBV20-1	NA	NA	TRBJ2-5	CSASGAGRQETQYF	TGCAGTGCTAGTGGGGCGGGCCGCCAAGAGACCCAGTACTTC
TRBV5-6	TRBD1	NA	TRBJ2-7	CASSIRDSSYEQYF	TGTGCCAGCAGCATCCGGGACAGCTCCTACGAGCAGTACTTC
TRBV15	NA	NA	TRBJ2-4	CATSRGGKDIQYF	TGTGCCACCAGCAGAGGAGGGAAGGACATTCAGTACTTC
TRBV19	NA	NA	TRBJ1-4	CASSILNEKLFF	TGTGCCAGTAGTATCCTAAATGAAAAACTGTTTTTT
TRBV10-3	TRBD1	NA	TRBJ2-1	CAISETGTGGGEQFF	TGTGCCATCAGTGAGACAGGGACAGGGGGCGGTGAGCAGTTCTTC
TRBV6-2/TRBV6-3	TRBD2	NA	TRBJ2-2	CASSRHREDTGELFF	TGTGCCAGCAGCCGACACCGGGAGGACACCGGGGAGCTGTTTTTT
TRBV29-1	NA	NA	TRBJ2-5	CSVTTELGTQYF	TGCAGCGTAACGACTGAATTGGGGACCCAGTACTTC
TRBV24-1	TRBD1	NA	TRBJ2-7	CATRISDRDYEQYF	TGTGCCACCAGAATTAGCGACAGGGACTACGAGCAGTACTTC
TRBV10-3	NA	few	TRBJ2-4	CAISDPVLAKNIQYF	TGTGCCATCAGTGATCCTGTCCTAGCCAAAAACATTCAGTACTTC